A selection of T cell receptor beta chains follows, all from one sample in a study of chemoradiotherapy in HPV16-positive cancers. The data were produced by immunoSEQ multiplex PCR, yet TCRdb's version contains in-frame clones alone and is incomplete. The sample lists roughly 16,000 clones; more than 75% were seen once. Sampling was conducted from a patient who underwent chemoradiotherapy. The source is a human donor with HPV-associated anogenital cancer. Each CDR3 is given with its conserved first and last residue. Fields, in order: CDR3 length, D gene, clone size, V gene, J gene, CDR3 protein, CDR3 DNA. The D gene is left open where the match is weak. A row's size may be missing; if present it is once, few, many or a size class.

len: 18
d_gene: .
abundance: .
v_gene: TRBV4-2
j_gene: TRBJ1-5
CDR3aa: CASSQEVERQGINQPQHF
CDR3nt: TGTGCCAGCAGCCAAGAAGTAGAAAGGCAGGGGATCAATCAGCCCCAGCATTTT

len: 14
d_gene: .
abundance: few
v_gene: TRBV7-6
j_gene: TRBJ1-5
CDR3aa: CASSLRSRDQPQHF
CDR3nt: TGTGCCAGCAGCCTCCGCTCGAGGGATCAGCCCCAGCATTTT

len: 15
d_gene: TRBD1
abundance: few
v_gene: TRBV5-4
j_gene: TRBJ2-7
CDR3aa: CASSAGGASSYEQYF
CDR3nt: TGTGCCAGCAGCGCAGGGGGCGCCAGCTCCTACGAGCAGTACTTC

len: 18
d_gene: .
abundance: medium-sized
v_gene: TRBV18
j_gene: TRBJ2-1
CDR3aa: CASSTRGKDVSSYNEQFF
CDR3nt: TGTGCCAGCTCGACACGGGGAAAAGATGTGAGCTCCTACAATGAGCAGTTCTTC

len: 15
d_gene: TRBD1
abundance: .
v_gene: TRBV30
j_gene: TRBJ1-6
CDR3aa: CAWATGVAYNSPLHF
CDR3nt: TGTGCCTGGGCGACAGGGGTGGCCTATAATTCACCCCTCCACTTT

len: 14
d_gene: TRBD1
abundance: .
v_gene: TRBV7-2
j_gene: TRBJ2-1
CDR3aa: CASSSRTGGNEQFF
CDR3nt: TGTGCCAGCAGCTCACGGACAGGGGGGAATGAGCAGTTCTTC

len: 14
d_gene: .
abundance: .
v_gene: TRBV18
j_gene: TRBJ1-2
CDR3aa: CASSPRGGEDGYTF
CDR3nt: TGTGCCAGCTCACCACGGGGAGGAGAGGATGGCTACACCTTC

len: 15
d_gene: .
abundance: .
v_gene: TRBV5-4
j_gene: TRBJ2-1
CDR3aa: CASSFPDLTYNEQFF
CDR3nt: TGTGCCAGCAGCTTTCCGGACCTAACTTACAATGAGCAGTTCTTC

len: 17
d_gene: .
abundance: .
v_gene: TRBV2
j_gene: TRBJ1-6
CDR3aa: CASTMGGSPTYNSPLHF
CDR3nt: TGTGCCAGCACCATGGGGGGGTCCCCCACCTATAATTCACCCCTCCACTTT

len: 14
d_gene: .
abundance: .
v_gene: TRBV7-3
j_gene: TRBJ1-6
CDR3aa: CASSLGGYNSPLHF
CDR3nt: TGTGCCAGCAGCTTGGGTGGATATAATTCACCCCTCCACTTT

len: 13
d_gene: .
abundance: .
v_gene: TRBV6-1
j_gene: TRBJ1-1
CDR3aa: CASRRGWNTEAFF
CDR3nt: TGTGCCAGCAGGCGGGGCTGGAACACTGAAGCTTTCTTT

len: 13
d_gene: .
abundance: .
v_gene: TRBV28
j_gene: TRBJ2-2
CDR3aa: CASSPAITGELFF
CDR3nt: TGTGCCAGCAGTCCGGCAATAACCGGGGAGCTGTTTTTT

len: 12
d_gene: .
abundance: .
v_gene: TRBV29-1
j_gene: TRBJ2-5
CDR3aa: CSVGQGGETQYF
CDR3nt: TGCAGCGTTGGACAGGGAGGAGAGACCCAGTACTTC

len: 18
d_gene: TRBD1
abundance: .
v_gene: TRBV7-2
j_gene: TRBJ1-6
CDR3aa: CASSLGTGGSSYNSPLHF
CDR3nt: TGTGCCAGCAGCCTTGGGACAGGGGGAAGCTCCTATAATTCACCCCTCCACTTT

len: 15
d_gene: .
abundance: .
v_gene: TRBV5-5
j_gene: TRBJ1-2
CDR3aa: CASSWKRTDNYGYTF
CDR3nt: TGTGCCAGCAGCTGGAAACGGACAGATAACTATGGCTACACCTTC

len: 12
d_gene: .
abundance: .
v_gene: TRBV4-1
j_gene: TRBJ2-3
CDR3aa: CASSRRGGLQYF
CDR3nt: TGCGCCAGCAGCCGAAGGGGGGGCCTTCAGTATTTT

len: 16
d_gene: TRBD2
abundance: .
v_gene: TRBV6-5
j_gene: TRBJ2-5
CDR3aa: CASSSQPGLAEETQYF
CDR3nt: TGTGCCAGCAGTTCCCAGCCGGGACTAGCGGAAGAGACCCAGTACTTC

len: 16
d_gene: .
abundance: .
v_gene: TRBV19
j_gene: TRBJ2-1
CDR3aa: CASSFLQGGTYNEQFF
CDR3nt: TGTGCCAGTAGTTTTCTCCAGGGGGGAACCTACAATGAGCAGTTCTTC

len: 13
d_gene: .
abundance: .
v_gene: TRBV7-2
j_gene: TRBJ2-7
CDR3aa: CASSSPSSYEQYF
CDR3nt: TGTGCCAGCAGCTCACCCAGCTCCTACGAGCAGTACTTC

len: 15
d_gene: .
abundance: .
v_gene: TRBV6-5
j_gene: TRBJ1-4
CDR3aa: CASSYRGSANEKLFF
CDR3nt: TGTGCCAGCAGTTACAGGGGGAGCGCTAATGAAAAACTGTTTTTT

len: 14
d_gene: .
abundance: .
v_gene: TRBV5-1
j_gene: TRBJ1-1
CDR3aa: CASSFGQLNTEAFF
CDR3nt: TGCGCCAGCAGCTTCGGACAGCTGAACACTGAAGCTTTCTTT

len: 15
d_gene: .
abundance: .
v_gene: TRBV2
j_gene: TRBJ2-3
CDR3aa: CAVAARVRQTDTQYF
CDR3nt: TGTGCCGTCGCCGCCCGGGTTAGGCAAACAGATACGCAGTATTTT

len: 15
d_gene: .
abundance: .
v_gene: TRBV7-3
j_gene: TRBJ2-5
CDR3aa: CASSSSGRSVETQYF
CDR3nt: TGTGCCAGCAGCTCCTCAGGACGGTCTGTAGAGACCCAGTACTTC

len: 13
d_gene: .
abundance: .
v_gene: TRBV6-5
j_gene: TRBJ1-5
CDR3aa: CASSASPDQPQHF
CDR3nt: TGTGCCAGCAGCGCCTCACCCGATCAGCCCCAGCATTTT

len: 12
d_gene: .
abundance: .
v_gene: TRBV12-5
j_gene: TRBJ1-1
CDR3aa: CARGGGALEAFF
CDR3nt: TGTGCTCGGGGAGGGGGGGCTCTTGAAGCTTTCTTT

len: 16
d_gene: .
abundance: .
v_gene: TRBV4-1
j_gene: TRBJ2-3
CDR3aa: CASSQEWGRSTDTQYF
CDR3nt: TGCGCCAGCAGCCAAGAATGGGGTCGGTCAACAGATACGCAGTATTTT

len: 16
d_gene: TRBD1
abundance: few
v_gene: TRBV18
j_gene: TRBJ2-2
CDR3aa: CASSPMWDRESGELFF
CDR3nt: TGTGCCAGCTCACCCATGTGGGACAGGGAGTCCGGGGAGCTGTTTTTT

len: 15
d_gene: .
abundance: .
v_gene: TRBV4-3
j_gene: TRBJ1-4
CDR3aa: CASSQELRQSEKLFF
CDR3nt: TGCGCCAGCAGCCAAGAGCTCAGACAGAGCGAAAAACTGTTTTTT

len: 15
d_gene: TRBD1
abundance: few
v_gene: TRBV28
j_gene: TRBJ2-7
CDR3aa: CATNVGTGNSYEQYF
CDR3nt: TGTGCCACCAACGTTGGGACAGGAAACTCCTACGAGCAGTACTTC

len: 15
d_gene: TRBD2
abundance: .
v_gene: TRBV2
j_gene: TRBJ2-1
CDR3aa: CASSDGTSGYNEQFF
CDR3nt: TGTGCCAGCAGTGACGGGACTAGCGGGTACAATGAGCAGTTCTTC

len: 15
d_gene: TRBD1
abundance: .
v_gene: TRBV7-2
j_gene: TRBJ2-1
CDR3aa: CASSLTGQQYNEQFF
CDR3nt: TGTGCCAGCAGCCTAACGGGACAGCAGTACAATGAGCAGTTCTTC

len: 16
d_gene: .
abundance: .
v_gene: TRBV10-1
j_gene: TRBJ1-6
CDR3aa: CASSESRRNYNSPLHF
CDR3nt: TGCGCCAGCAGTGAGTCGAGACGAAACTATAATTCACCCCTCCACTTT

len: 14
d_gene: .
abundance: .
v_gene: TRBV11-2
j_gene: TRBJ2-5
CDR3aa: CASRRGGLGETQYF
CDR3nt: TGTGCCAGCAGAAGGGGGGGTTTGGGAGAGACCCAGTACTTC

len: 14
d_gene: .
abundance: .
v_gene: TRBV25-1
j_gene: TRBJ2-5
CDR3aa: CASSGTGEDVTQYF
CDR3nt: TGTGCCAGCAGTGGTACAGGGGAGGATGTGACCCAGTACTTC

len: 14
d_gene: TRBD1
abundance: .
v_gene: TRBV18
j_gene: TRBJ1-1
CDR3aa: CASSRTGPNTEAFF
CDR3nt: TGTGCCAGCTCACGGACAGGTCCGAACACTGAAGCTTTCTTT

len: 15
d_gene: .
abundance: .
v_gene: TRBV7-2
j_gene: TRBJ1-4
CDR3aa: CASSLTPGRSGELFF
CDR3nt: TGTGCCAGCAGCTTAACGCCAGGGCGATCGGGCGAACTGTTTTTT

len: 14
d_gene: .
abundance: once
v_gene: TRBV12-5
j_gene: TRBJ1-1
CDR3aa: CASGPDTTNTEAFF
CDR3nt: TGTGCTAGTGGTCCTGACACCACGAACACTGAAGCTTTCTTT

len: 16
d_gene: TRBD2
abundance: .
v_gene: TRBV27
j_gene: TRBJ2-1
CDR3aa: CASSLEAGASYNEQFF
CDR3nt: TGTGCCAGCAGTTTAGAGGCGGGAGCGTCCTACAATGAGCAGTTCTTC

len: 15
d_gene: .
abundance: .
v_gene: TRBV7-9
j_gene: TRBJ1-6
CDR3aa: CASSPRDPFNSPLHF
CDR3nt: TGTGCCAGCAGCCCCCGGGACCCTTTTAATTCACCCCTCCACTTT

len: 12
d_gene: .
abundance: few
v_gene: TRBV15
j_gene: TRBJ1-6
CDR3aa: CATRDGNSPLHF
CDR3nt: TGTGCCACCCGGGACGGCAATTCACCCCTCCACTTT

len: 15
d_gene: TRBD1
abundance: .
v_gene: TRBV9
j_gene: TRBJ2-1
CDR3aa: CASSVVSGGYNEQFF
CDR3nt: TGTGCCAGCAGCGTAGTATCAGGGGGCTACAATGAGCAGTTCTTC

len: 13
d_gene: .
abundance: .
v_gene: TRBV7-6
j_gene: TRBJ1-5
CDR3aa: CASSLRRDQPQHF
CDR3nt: TGTGCCAGCAGCTTACGACGGGATCAGCCCCAGCATTTT

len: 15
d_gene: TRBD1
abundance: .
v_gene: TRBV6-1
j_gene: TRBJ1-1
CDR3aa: CASRDRDRGNTEAFF
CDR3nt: TGTGCCAGCAGGGACCGGGACAGGGGGAACACTGAAGCTTTCTTT

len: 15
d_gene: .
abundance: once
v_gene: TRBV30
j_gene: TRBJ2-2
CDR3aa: CACRRGGSNTGELFF
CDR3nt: TGTGCCTGTCGTAGAGGGGGGTCCAACACCGGGGAGCTGTTTTTT

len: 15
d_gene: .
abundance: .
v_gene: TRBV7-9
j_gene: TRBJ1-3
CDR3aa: CASSPVAGSGNTIYF
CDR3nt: TGTGCCAGCAGCCCAGTCGCGGGGTCTGGAAACACCATATATTTT

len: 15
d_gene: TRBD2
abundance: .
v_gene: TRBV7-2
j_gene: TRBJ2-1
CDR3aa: CASSLVVGGAVEQFF
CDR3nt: TGTGCCAGCAGCTTAGTAGTCGGGGGGGCGGTTGAGCAGTTCTTC

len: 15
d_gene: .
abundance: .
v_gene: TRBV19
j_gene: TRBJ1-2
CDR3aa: CASSMLGRANYGYTF
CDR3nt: TGTGCCAGTAGTATGCTCGGAAGAGCTAACTATGGCTACACCTTC

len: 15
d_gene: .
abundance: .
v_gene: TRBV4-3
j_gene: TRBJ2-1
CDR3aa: CASSQENWRANEQFF
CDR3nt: TGCGCCAGCAGCCAGGAAAATTGGAGGGCCAATGAGCAGTTCTTC

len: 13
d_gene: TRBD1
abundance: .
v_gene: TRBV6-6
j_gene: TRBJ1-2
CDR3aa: CAARQGGNYGYTF
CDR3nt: TGTGCCGCACGACAGGGGGGCAACTATGGCTACACCTTC

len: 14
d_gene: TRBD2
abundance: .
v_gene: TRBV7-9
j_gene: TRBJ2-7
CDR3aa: CASSLLAGAYEQYF
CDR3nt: TGTGCCAGCAGCCTATTAGCGGGGGCTTACGAGCAGTACTTC

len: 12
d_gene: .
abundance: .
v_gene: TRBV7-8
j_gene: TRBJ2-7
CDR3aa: CASSLGLDEQYF
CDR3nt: TGTGCCAGCAGCTTAGGGTTGGACGAGCAGTACTTC

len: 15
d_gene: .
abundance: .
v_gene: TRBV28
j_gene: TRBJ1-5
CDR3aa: CASSPGGGGHQPQHF
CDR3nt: TGTGCCAGCAGTCCCGGCGGAGGGGGTCATCAGCCCCAGCATTTT

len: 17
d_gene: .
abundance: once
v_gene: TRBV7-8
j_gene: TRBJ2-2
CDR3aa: CASSYNRWRGGTGELFF
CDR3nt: TGTGCCAGCAGCTACAATCGGTGGCGGGGCGGAACCGGGGAGCTGTTTTTT

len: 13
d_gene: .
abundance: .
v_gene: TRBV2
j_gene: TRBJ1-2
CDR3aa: CASRSKGVYGYTF
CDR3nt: TGTGCCAGCAGGTCAAAAGGGGTCTATGGCTACACCTTC